The T cell receptor beta chain described here comes from a study of blood T cells in healthy people across ages. Germline V gene lookup returns CDR1 SGHTA and CDR2 FQGNSA. The CDR3 runs 14 residues. Trimming left V 5 bases short and J 0 bases short, with 11 bases between. Through a sample-barcoded 5' primer and a J-beta primer mix, a second PCR was run for roughly 6 to 11 cycles. TCRdb used MiXCR to reprocess the 5' RACE reads, holding one entry per CDR3 protein. This sample has about 640,000 distinct CDR3 sequences, with under 65% found just once. This clonotype was seen more than once but under ten times.

The gene calls are TRBV7-2 and TRBJ2-7, with D possibly matching TRBD2 (6 bases). This sequence originates from a man aged 60-69 years in good health. The specimen was blood. CDR3 coding DNA: TGTGCCAGCAGCCTCCAGACTAGCTCCTACGAGCAGTACTTC. It translates to CASSLQTSSYEQYF.